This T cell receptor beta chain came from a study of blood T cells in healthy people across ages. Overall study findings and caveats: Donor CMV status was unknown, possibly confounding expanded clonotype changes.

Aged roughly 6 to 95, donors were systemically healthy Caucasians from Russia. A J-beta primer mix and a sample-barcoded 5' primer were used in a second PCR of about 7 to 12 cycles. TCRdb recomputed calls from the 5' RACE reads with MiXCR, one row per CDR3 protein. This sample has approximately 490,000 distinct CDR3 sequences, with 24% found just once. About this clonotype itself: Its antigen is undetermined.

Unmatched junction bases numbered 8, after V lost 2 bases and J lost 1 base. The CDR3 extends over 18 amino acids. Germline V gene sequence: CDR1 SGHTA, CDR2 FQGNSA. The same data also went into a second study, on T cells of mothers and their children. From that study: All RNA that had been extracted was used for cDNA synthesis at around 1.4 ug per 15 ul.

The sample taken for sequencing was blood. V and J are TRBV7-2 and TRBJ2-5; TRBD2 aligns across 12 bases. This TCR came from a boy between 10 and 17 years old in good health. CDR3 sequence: CASSLWASGGAIQETQYF. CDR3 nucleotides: TGTGCCAGCAGCTTATGGGCTAGCGGGGGGGCAATCCAAGAGACCCAGTACTTC.